One T cell receptor (beta chain) is described in this entry. What it binds is not known. These data are taken from a study of OX40 agonist ivuxolimab in advanced cancers. The CDR3 is 14 residues long. The V and J ends lost 0 bases and 6 bases respectively, with 9 bases between them. CDR1 and CDR2 (germline): PRHDT, FYEKMQ (reference sequence). The study's findings and limits: Nonresponders included some who also had low normalized T-cell clonal expansion. At doses 0.1 to 3.0 mg/kg, CD4+ and CD8+ clones expanded.

Patients were ruled out by autoimmune disease history or systemic immunosuppression. Profiled with immunoSEQ multiplex PCR; TCRdb holds only in-frame clones, not every one. This repertoire shows tens of thousands of clones, roughly nine tenths found once; its top ten account for 15% to 20%. The sequencing used CD4+ or CD8+ T cells sorted from blood, collected in a trial of the OX40 agonist ivuxolimab. This TCR came from an adult with an advanced solid tumor such as melanoma, head and neck, liver or kidney cancer. The chain uses TRBV13 and TRBJ2-1; D is possibly TRBD1 or TRBD2 (5 bases each). The CDR3 DNA is TGTGCCAGCAGCTTAGGGGGGACCTTCAATGAGCAGTTCTTC. This translates into CASSLGGTFNEQFF.